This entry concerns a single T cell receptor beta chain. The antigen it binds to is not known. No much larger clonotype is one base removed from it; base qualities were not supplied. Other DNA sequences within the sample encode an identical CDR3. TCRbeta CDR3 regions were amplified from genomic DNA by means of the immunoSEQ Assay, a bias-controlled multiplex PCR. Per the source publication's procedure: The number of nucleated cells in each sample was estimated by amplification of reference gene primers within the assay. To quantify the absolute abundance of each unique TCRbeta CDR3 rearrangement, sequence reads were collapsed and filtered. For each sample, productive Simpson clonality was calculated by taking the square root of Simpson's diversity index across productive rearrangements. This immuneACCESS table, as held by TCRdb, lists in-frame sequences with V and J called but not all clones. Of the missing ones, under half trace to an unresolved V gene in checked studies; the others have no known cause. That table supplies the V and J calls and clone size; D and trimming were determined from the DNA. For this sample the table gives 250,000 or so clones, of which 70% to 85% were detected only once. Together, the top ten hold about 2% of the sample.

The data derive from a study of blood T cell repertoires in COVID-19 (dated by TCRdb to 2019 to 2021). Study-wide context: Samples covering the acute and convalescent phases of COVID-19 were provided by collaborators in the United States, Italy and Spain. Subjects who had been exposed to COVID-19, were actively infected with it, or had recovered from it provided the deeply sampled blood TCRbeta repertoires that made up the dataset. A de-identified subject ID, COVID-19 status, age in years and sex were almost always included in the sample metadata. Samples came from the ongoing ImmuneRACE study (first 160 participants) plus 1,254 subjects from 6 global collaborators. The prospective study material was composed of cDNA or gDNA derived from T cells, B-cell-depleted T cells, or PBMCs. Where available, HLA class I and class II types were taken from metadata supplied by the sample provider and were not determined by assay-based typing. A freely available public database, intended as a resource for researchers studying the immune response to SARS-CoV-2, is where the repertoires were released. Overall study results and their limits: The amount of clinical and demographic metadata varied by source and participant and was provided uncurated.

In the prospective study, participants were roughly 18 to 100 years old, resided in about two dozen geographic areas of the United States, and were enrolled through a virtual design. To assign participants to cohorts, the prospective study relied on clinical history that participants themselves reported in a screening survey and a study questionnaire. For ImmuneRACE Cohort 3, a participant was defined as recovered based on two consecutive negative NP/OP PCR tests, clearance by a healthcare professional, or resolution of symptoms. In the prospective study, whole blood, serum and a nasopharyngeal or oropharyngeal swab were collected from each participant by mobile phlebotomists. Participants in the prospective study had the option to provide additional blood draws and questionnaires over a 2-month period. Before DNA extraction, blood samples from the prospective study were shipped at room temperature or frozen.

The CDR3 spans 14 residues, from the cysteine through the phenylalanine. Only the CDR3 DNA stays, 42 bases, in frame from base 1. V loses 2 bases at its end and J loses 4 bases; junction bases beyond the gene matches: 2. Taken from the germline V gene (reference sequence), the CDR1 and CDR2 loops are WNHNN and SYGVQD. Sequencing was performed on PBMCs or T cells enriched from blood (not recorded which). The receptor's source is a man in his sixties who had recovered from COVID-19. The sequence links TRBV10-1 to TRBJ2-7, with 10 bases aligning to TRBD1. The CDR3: CASSEPGQGYEQYF. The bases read TGCGCCAGCAGTGAGCCGGGACAGGGGTACGAGCAGTACTTC.